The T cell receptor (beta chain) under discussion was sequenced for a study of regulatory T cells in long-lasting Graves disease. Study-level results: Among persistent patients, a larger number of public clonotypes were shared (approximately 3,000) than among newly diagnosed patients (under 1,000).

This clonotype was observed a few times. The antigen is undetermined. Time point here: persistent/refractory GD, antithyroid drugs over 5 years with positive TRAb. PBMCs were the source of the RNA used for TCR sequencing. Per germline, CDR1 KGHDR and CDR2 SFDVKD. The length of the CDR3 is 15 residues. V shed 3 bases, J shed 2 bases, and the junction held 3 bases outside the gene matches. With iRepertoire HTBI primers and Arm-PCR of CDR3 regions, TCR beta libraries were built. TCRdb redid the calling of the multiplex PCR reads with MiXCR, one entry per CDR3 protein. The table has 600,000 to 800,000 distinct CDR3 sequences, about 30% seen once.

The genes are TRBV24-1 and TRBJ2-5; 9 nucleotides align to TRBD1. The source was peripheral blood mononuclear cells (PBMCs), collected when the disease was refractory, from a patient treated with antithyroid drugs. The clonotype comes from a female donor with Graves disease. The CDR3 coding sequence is TGTGCCACCAGTGATACGGGGACAGGGCAAGAGACCCAGTACTTC. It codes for CATSDTGTGQETQYF.